The clone carrying this TCR beta chain was counted at least ten times. Its antigen is still unknown. V was pared by 6 bases and J by 5 bases, with 15 bases between. The CDR3 covers 14 residues. Germline-derived CDR1 and CDR2 are ENHRY and SYGVKD. TCRdb re-called the PCR reads with MiXCR, one entry per CDR3 protein. The sample lists about 640,000 distinct CDR3 sequences, nearly 20% occurring once. The data originate from a study of molecular identifiers for immune sequencing clone quantification. General study results and limits: Effector cells kept over 99% of their molecules in clones above 20 RNA copies, while naive cells kept under 1% there.

The chain joins TRBV10-3 to TRBJ2-3; tentatively, D is TRBD1 (5 bases). This sequence was found in a human donor in good health. Some libraries in this study had Jurkat cell RNA spiked in. The specimen was naive CD8+ T cells from blood, with Jurkat cell RNA spiked in. Sample subset: FACS-sorted CD8+CD4-CCR7+CD45RA+ naive T cells. The CDR3 DNA sequence: TGTGCCATCAGAGGGGTGACCTACCAAGATACGCAGTATTTT. Its translation is CAIRGVTYQDTQYF.